This T cell receptor (beta chain) was captured by sequencing in a study of long-term antiretroviral therapy in people with HIV. At the level of the study: The oldest samples precede the 2015 immediate-ART recommendation by about a decade. Broader study findings: Transplant-donor-level diversity was not reached after ART, though diversity increased.

A v3.0 immunoSEQ assay was performed at survey level. Assay used: immunoSEQ multiplex PCR; TCRdb lists only in-frame clones, some missing. The sample includes some 14,000 clones, roughly 88% seen only once; the top ten take about 7%. As concerns this clone: Antigen: not known.

J gave up 1 base and V 1 base, and 3 bases lay outside the gene matches. Germline assignment: CDR1 MNHNY and CDR2 SVGAGI (reference sequence). The CDR3 length is 16 residues. Material: unsorted PBMCs, obtained 0.4 years after starting antiretroviral therapy. The chain links TRBV6-6 to TRBJ2-2; 7 nucleotides agree with TRBD1. The clonotype was recovered from a man between 25 and 39 years old with HIV. CDR3 bases: TGTGCCAGCAGTTACTACTACAGGGGGAACACCGGGGAGCTGTTTTTT. Translation gives CASSYYYRGNTGELFF.